The next 30 T cell receptor beta chains were all read from a single sample in a study of cytomegalovirus exposure and HLA in healthy donors. Vbeta (60) and Jbeta (13) primers were used in the PCR. TCRdb keeps only in-frame clones here, not all; method: immunoSEQ multiplex PCR. Of about 160,000 clones in the sample, 80% are singletons; the top ten hold approximately 4.8%. Specimen: PBMCs. Receptors were obtained from a man aged 25 to 45 in good health and CMV-seronegative.

J is TRBJ1-6 and V is TRBV6-6; D gene unclear. Trimming shortened V by 7 bases and J by 6 bases, and 13 bases separated the two germline ends. CDR3 length: 14 amino acids. Germline CDR1 is MNHNY and CDR2 is SVGAGI (reference sequence). The CDR3: CASMTGMGNSPLHF. The CDR3 nucleotides read TGTGCCAGCATGACCGGGATGGGTAATTCACCCCTCCACTTT.

The chain couples TRBV29-1 to TRBJ2-7; D possibly corresponds to TRBD1 (5 bases). In germline, CDR1 is SQVTM, CDR2 ANQGSEA. The CDR3 has 12 amino acids. V was cut by 5 bases and J by 2 bases, with 10 bases left in between. Here the CDR3 reads CSVTGIPYEQYF. The CDR3 nucleotides are TGCAGCGTTACAGGTATACCCTACGAGCAGTACTTC.

This clone was detected only a few times. A much larger clone sits a single nucleotide away, making a read error possible. The chain is built from TRBV7-2 and TRBJ1-4, with no clear D. This CDR3 has 16 amino acids. Trimming left V 5 bases short and J 4 bases short, with 17 bases between. Germline CDR1 SGHTA, CDR2 FQGNSA. CDR3 in amino acids: CASSPILEAVNEKLFF. As DNA, the CDR3 is TGTGCCAGCAGCCCCATTTTAGAGGCCGTTAATGAAAAACTGTTTTTT.

This rearrangement joins TRBV27 to TRBJ2-1; 7 bases agree with TRBD1. Germline loops: CDR1 MNHEY, CDR2 SMNVEV (reference sequence). Trimming cost V 4 bases and J 8 bases; bases outside gene matches: 5. The CDR3 extends over 13 amino acids. As DNA, the CDR3 is TGTGCCAGCAGTTCAAGGGGGCAGGATGAGCAGTTCTTC. It is translated as CASSSRGQDEQFF.

This clone turned up a few times. The V and J genes are TRBV6-4 and TRBJ1-1, with D possibly matching TRBD1 (5 bases). The length of the CDR3 is 14 residues. Trimming took 6 bases from V and 1 from J, leaving 12 bases between them. Per germline, CDR1 MRHNA and CDR2 SNTAGT. Here the CDR3 reads CASSPTQGNTEAFF. CDR3 coding DNA: TGTGCCAGCAGCCCTACTCAGGGGAACACTGAAGCTTTCTTT.

The V gene is TRBV5-4, the J gene TRBJ2-1; the match to TRBD2 covers 9 bases. Germline CDR1 is SGHNT and CDR2 is YYREEE (reference sequence). The V gene end was trimmed by 0 bases and the J gene end by 8 bases; junction bases not matched to a gene: 18. The CDR3 has 19 residues. This CDR3 is CASSLDLAGPSPANDEQFF. The CDR3, as DNA: TGTGCCAGCAGCTTGGATCTAGCGGGACCCTCGCCCGCGAACGATGAGCAGTTCTTC.

The V call is TRBV28, the J call TRBJ2-1; D remains ambiguous. CDR1 MDHEN and CDR2 SYDVKM come from the germline V gene. This CDR3 has 15 amino acids. V was cut by 2 bases and J by 7 bases, with 15 bases left in between. The CDR3 here is CASSLMVAARNEQFF. The CDR3 DNA is TGTGCCAGCAGTTTAATGGTAGCAGCTAGGAATGAGCAGTTCTTC.

The chain uses TRBV25-1 and TRBJ1-1; D call uncertain. The CDR3 is made up of 12 amino acids. V was trimmed by 8 bases and J by 1 base, leaving 8 bases between them. Looked up from germline, CDR1 is MGHDK and CDR2 is SYGVNS. DNA of the CDR3: TGTGCCAGCGGCCAACAGAACACTGAAGCTTTCTTT. Residues: CASGQQNTEAFF.

V gene TRBV19 combines with J gene TRBJ2-7, with 9 bases aligning to TRBD1. This CDR3 spans 15 amino acids. The germline V gene encodes CDR1 LNHDA and CDR2 SQIVND (reference sequence). V lost 3 bases to trimming and J lost 0 bases; unmatched junction nucleotides: 3. The CDR3, as DNA: TGTGCCAGTAGTATTGGGACAGGGAGCTCCTACGAGCAGTACTTC. Amino acids: CASSIGTGSSYEQYF.

CDR3 in amino acids: CASSAPIGSSYNEQFF. For the CDR3, the DNA is TGTGCCAGCAGCGCCCCTATCGGGAGCTCCTACAATGAGCAGTTCTTC. This chain uses TRBV9 with TRBJ2-1; perhaps TRBD2 as D (6 bases). The germline V gene has CDR1 SGDLS and CDR2 YYNGEE. Trimming removed 3 bases from V and 0 bases from J, with 13 bases in between. This CDR3 comprises 16 residues.

This clone was counted once. V gene TRBV4-1 combines with J gene TRBJ1-3; 9 nucleotides align to TRBD1. Trimming cost V 3 bases and J 3 bases; bases outside gene matches: 9. Germline V gives CDR1 MGHRA, CDR2 YSYEKL. This CDR3 spans 17 amino acids. The CDR3 nucleotides read TGCGCCAGCAGCCACCCGGGACAGGGACCTAATGGAAACACCATATATTTT. Translated: CASSHPGQGPNGNTIYF.

V and J are TRBV18 and TRBJ2-5; no firm D call. Germline values: CDR1 KGHSH, CDR2 LQKENI. Between the trimmed V and J ends, which lost 1 base and 2 bases, there was a span of 8 bases. This CDR3 has 14 amino acids. The CDR3 bases are TGTGCCAGCTCACCACTGGCGGCGCAAGAGACCCAGTACTTC. Protein sequence: CASSPLAAQETQYF.

With regard to this clone: Other DNA sequences in the sample encode the same CDR3. The J gene is TRBJ1-1, the V gene TRBV5-1, with 9 bases matching TRBD1. The V and J ends lost 5 bases and 4 bases, in that order; junction bases with no gene match: 3. Germline lookup yields CDR1 SGHRS and CDR2 YFSETQ. This CDR3 comprises 13 residues. CDR3 sequence reads: CASSLTGGTEAFF. The CDR3 DNA is TGCGCCAGCAGTCTGACAGGGGGCACTGAAGCTTTCTTT.

This clone was detected only once. This sequence joins TRBV7-9 and TRBJ2-3, with 9 bases matching TRBD2. V gave up 3 bases and J gave up 6 bases; unmatched junction bases: 10. The CDR3 is made up of 16 amino acids. The germline gives CDR1 SEHNR, CDR2 FQNEAQ (reference sequence). The CDR3 here is CASSFGRGGARDTQYF. The CDR3 DNA follows: TGTGCCAGCAGCTTTGGGCGCGGGGGGGCCAGGGATACGCAGTATTTT.

The V call is TRBV28, the J call TRBJ2-7; D uncertain. The V end lost 3 bases, the J end lost 0 bases, and 3 bases lay between the germline ends. The germline V gene has CDR1 MDHEN and CDR2 SYDVKM. The CDR3 runs 12 residues. Here the CDR3 DNA reads TGTGCCAGCAGTTTGTACTCCTACGAGCAGTACTTC. Protein sequence: CASSLYSYEQYF.

V usage is TRBV30 and J usage is TRBJ2-1; 10 bases are a match to TRBD1. The CDR3 runs to 14 residues. Germline CDR1 and CDR2: GTSNPN and SVGIG (reference sequence). The V and J ends lost 5 bases and 8 bases, in that order; junction bases with no gene match: 9. The CDR3 region is CAWGPGTGADEQFF. CDR3 coding DNA: TGTGCCTGGGGCCCCGGGACAGGGGCGGATGAGCAGTTCTTC.

This chain links TRBV9 with TRBJ1-2; TRBD1 aligns across 8 bases. This CDR3 comprises 16 residues. The trim removed 3 bases at V and 2 bases at J, leaving 9 bases unmatched. The germline V gene has CDR1 SGDLS and CDR2 YYNGEE. As DNA, the CDR3 is TGTGCCAGCAGCGGAAAAGGGACAGGAGAGAACTATGGCTACACCTTC. It yields the protein CASSGKGTGENYGYTF.

The V gene is TRBV28, the J gene TRBJ1-4; D ambiguous. The germline V and J ends were trimmed by 6 bases and 1 base, with 6 bases remaining between them. There are 13 residues in the CDR3. Per the germline V gene, CDR1 is MDHEN and CDR2 is SYDVKM. The CDR3 DNA follows: TGTGCCAGCAGACCAGGAACTAATGAAAAACTGTTTTTT. Translation: CASRPGTNEKLFF. The full variable domain, completed using reference TRBV28 and TRBJ1-4, is DVKVTQSSRYLVKRTGEKVFLECVQDMDHENMFWYRQDPGLGLRLIYFSYDVKMKEKGDIPEGYSVSREKKERFSLILESASTNQTSMYLCASRPGTNEKLFFGSGTQLSVL.

The chain has TRBV6-1 and TRBJ2-7, with 7 positions matching TRBD1. The germline CDR1 and CDR2 sequences are MNHNS and SASEGT. With V trimmed by 7 bases and J by 3 bases, 6 bases remained unmatched. This CDR3 is built from 13 residues. The CDR3 protein is CASTPRGSYEQYF. Written as DNA, the CDR3 is TGTGCCAGCACCCCCAGGGGGAGCTACGAGCAGTACTTC.

The rearrangement links TRBV5-5 to TRBJ1-1; D is unresolved. The CDR3 is 15 amino acids. The germline gives CDR1 SGHKS, CDR2 YYEKEE (reference sequence). V was pared by 4 bases and J by 5 bases, with 18 bases between. CDR3 sequence (DNA): TGTGCCAGCAGCCTCATAGGCAGGCAGGCGACTGAAGCTTTCTTT. Protein product: CASSLIGRQATEAFF.

The CDR3 protein is CASSTGLAGVDDEQFF. The CDR3, as DNA: TGTGCCAGTAGCACAGGACTAGCGGGAGTTGACGATGAGCAGTTCTTC. The rearrangement uses TRBV19 and TRBJ2-1, with TRBD2 matching 13 bases. CDR3 size: 16 residues. Germline V CDR1 and CDR2: LNHDA, SQIVND (reference sequence). V was clipped by 6 bases and J by 8 bases; unmatched bases: 10.

The CDR3 spells CARGAETDFTDTQYF. DNA of the CDR3: TGTGCCCGGGGTGCCGAGACTGACTTCACAGATACGCAGTATTTT. The rearrangement links TRBV30 to TRBJ2-3; tentative D call: TRBD2 (5 bases). From germline, CDR1 is GTSNPN and CDR2 SVGIG (reference sequence). With 8 bases removed from V and 2 bases from J, the gap between germline ends came to 20 bases. The CDR3 runs to 15 residues.

DNA of the CDR3: TGTGCCAGCAGTTGGGACAGACCTAACTATGGCTACACCTTC. The encoded protein is CASSWDRPNYGYTF. The chain carries TRBV6-1 and TRBJ1-2; the match to TRBD1 covers 7 bases. Per the germline V gene, CDR1 is MNHNS and CDR2 is SASEGT. Unmatched junction bases numbered 3, after V lost 5 bases and J lost 0 bases. The CDR3 runs to 14 residues.

The chain has TRBV19 and TRBJ2-2, with TRBD1 matching over 7 bases. The V and J ends lost 7 bases and 5 bases, in that order; junction bases with no gene match: 13. The V gene's germline CDR1 is LNHDA and CDR2 SQIVND (reference sequence). CDR3 length: 16 amino acids. The CDR3 protein is CASTLNRGSDTGELFF. Here the CDR3 DNA reads TGTGCCAGTACCTTGAACAGGGGTTCGGATACCGGGGAGCTGTTTTTT.

This chain uses TRBV7-9 with TRBJ2-7, with 11 positions matching TRBD2. Germline V lookup: CDR1 SEHNR, CDR2 FQNEAQ (reference sequence). V dropped 5 bases and J dropped 3; count of bases not matched to a gene: 9. This CDR3 has 16 residues. CDR3 amino acids: CASSMLGTSGDYEQYF. The CDR3 DNA follows: TGTGCCAGCAGCATGTTGGGGACTAGCGGAGACTACGAGCAGTACTTC.

The CDR3 nucleotides read TGTGCCAGTCACGGGGACAGGGACACCGGGGAGCTGTTTTTT. This encodes CASHGDRDTGELFF. The rearrangement joins TRBV6-1 to TRBJ2-2; TRBD1 matches 9 bases. The germline CDR1 and CDR2 sequences are MNHNS and SASEGT. The V gene end was trimmed by 9 bases and the J gene end by 3 bases; junction bases not matched to a gene: 5. This CDR3 has 14 amino acids.

The V and J genes are TRBV28 and TRBJ2-7; D is perhaps TRBD1 (5 bases). The CDR3 has 14 residues. Germline V gene data show CDR1 as MDHEN and CDR2 as SYDVKM. V was shortened by 3 bases and J by 0 bases, with 9 bases between the two germline ends. This CDR3 reads CASSFPGNSYEQYF. The CDR3 bases are TGTGCCAGCAGTTTCCCAGGGAACTCCTACGAGCAGTACTTC.

This chain connects TRBV29-1 to TRBJ2-7, with TRBD2 identical over 11 bases. The CDR3 extends over 14 amino acids. The ends lost 4 bases at V and 3 bases at J; junction bases unmatched: 5. CDR1 and CDR2 (germline): SQVTM, ANQGSEA. The CDR3 DNA follows: TGCAGCGTTGGTAGACTAGCGGGAATCTACGAGCAGTACTTC. It specifies CSVGRLAGIYEQYF.

This sequence joins TRBV6-7 and TRBJ1-1; TRBD1 might be the D (6 bases). TRBV6-7 is reported as an ORF; its role is uncertain. Trimming removed 0 bases at V and 0 bases at J, with 20 bases between. The CDR3 has 19 residues. In DNA, the CDR3 is TGTGCCAGCAGTTACTCCGTTATCGGGGGGGCGGAGATGAACACTGAAGCTTTCTTT. This sequence encodes CASSYSVIGGAEMNTEAFF.

The chain combines TRBV15 with TRBJ1-1; D not resolved. Deletions cut 5 bases from V and 1 base from J, with 8 bases between. CDR1 is LNHNV, CDR2 YYDKDF, per germline (reference sequence). This CDR3 contains 13 residues. DNA for the CDR3: TGTGCCACCAGCTCCCCCAAGAACACTGAAGCTTTCTTT. Its translation: CATSSPKNTEAFF.